A single sample is the source of the 32 T cell receptor beta chains below, sequenced in a study of shared clonotypes between healthy human individuals. CD45RO negativity and positive selection for CCR7 defined naive CD8 cells, a population that excluded terminally differentiated effector memory CD45RA+ cells. Assay: immunoSEQ multiplex PCR; the TCRdb copy retains only in-frame clones and omits some. The sample includes around 580,000 clones, roughly 98% seen only once; the top ten take 0.3%. The sequencing sample was made of naive CD8+ T cells sorted from blood. All receptors derive from a young man in good health.

V gene TRBV7-2 combines with J gene TRBJ2-3; 8 positions agree with TRBD2. This CDR3 contains 16 residues. Trimming cost V 5 bases and J 1 base; bases outside gene matches: 8. Germline assignment: CDR1 SGHTA and CDR2 FQGNSA. CDR3 bases: TGTGCCAGCAGCGCAACCTCTAGCGGGCGCACAGATACGCAGTATTTT. It translates to CASSATSSGRTDTQYF.

V is TRBV6-1 and J is TRBJ2-1; D is undetermined. This CDR3 has 11 amino acids. The germline CDR1 and CDR2 sequences are MNHNS and SASEGT. V dropped 1 base and J dropped 7 bases, with 2 bases sitting between them. CDR3 amino acids: CASSEGNEQFF. The CDR3 coding sequence is TGTGCCAGCAGTGAAGGGAATGAGCAGTTCTTC.

The gene calls are TRBV9 and TRBJ1-1, with D perhaps matching TRBD1 (5 bases). Germline V gene data show CDR1 as SGDLS and CDR2 as YYNGEE. V gave up 2 bases and J gave up 3 bases, with 8 bases separating them. The CDR3 length is 13 residues. As DNA, the CDR3 is TGTGCCAGCAGCGTGTTAGGGGACACTGAAGCTTTCTTT. As protein: CASSVLGDTEAFF.

A remark on this clone: Other nucleotide sequences from this sample produce the same CDR3. The chain uses TRBV5-6 and TRBJ2-7; D is possibly TRBD2 (6 bases). V shed 3 bases and J shed 0 bases, with 10 bases lying between them. CDR1 SGHDT and CDR2 YYEEEE come from the germline V gene. CDR3 size: 14 residues. CDR3: CASSSGLSSYEQYF. CDR3 DNA: TGTGCCAGCAGCTCGGGACTGAGCTCCTACGAGCAGTACTTC.

The chain couples TRBV11-2 to TRBJ2-1; 8 positions agree with TRBD2. The CDR3 is 19 residues long. CDR1 is SGHAT, CDR2 FQNNGV, per germline. The J segment lost 0 bases and the V segment lost 5 bases, leaving 15 bases of the junction unmatched. The DNA for the CDR3 is TGTGCCAGCAGCACCGGTGGTAGCGGGGTCTCTAGCTCCTACAATGAGCAGTTCTTC. Translated, it gives CASSTGGSGVSSSYNEQFF.

The table lists this clone with a count of one. The rearrangement joins TRBV7-4 to TRBJ2-7; no clear D. Trimming removed 1 base at V and 1 base at J, with 14 bases between. The germline V gene encodes CDR1 SGHVT and CDR2 SQSDAQ. CDR3 length equals 16 residues. CDR3 sequence: CASSLGPGLASYEQYF. In nucleotides, the CDR3 is TGTGCCAGCAGCTTAGGCCCGGGCCTCGCATCCTACGAGCAGTACTTC.

The chain uses TRBV7-7 and TRBJ2-1; 12 nucleotides line up with TRBD2. Germline V gene lookup returns CDR1 SSHAT and CDR2 FNYEAQ (reference sequence). The V segment lost 2 bases and the J segment 8 bases; nucleotides outside the gene matches: 13. The CDR3 length is 18 residues. The CDR3: CASSLNGFGTSGHYEQFF. For the CDR3, the DNA is TGTGCCAGCAGCTTAAATGGGTTTGGGACTAGCGGGCACTATGAGCAGTTCTTC. Full variable domain (missing parts from reference TRBV7-7 and TRBJ2-1): GAGVSQSPRYKVTKRGQDVTLRCDPISSHATLYWYQQALGQGPEFLTYFNYEAQPDKSGLPSDRFSAERPEGSISTLTIQRTEQRDSAMYRCASSLNGFGTSGHYEQFFGPGTRLTVL.

The chain recombines TRBV7-7 with TRBJ2-5; TRBD2 agrees at 11 bases. The V gene end was trimmed by 4 bases and the J gene end by 5 bases; junction bases not matched to a gene: 6. Germline CDR1 SSHAT, CDR2 FNYEAQ (reference sequence). The CDR3 consists of 15 residues. The CDR3 sequence is CASSSSGGTWETQYF. The CDR3 DNA reads TGTGCCAGCAGCTCTAGCGGGGGGACGTGGGAGACCCAGTACTTC.

Here the CDR3 DNA reads TGTGCCAGCAGCTTCGGGACAGGGGGGCACGAGCAGTACTTC. This codes for CASSFGTGGHEQYF. The chain has TRBV11-2 and TRBJ2-7; 11 nucleotides agree with TRBD1. CDR3 length equals 14 residues. Germline V gene data show CDR1 as SGHAT and CDR2 as FQNNGV. The V gene end was trimmed by 3 bases and the J gene end by 5 bases; junction bases not matched to a gene: 3.

This chain uses TRBV4-1 with TRBJ2-1, with D perhaps given as TRBD1 or TRBD2 (5 bases each). Germline loops: CDR1 MGHRA, CDR2 YSYEKL. CDR3 length: 15 residues. Trimming left V 0 bases short and J 7 bases short, with 13 bases between. CDR3 loop: CASSQDWGSGNEQFF. CDR3 nucleotide sequence: TGCGCCAGCAGCCAAGATTGGGGCTCGGGGAATGAGCAGTTCTTC.

The V and J genes are TRBV6-5 and TRBJ2-7; D is tentatively TRBD1 or TRBD2 (6 bases each). Germline values: CDR1 MNHEY, CDR2 SVGAGI. Trimming pared 2 bases from V and 5 bases from J, leaving 13 bases between. The CDR3 is made up of 14 amino acids. The CDR3 region is CASSYGGGRHEQYF. For the CDR3, the DNA is TGTGCCAGCAGTTACGGAGGGGGTAGGCACGAGCAGTACTTC.

J is TRBJ2-7 and V is TRBV5-8, with 9 positions matching TRBD2. The CDR3 is 16 amino acids. J was trimmed by 1 base and V by 0 bases; bases with no gene match: 5. The V gene's germline CDR1 is SGHTS and CDR2 YDEGEE. DNA for the CDR3: TGTGCCAGCAGCTTGGACAGCGGGAGGCCGTCCTACGAGCAGTACTTC. It codes for CASSLDSGRPSYEQYF.

This chain joins TRBV7-9 and TRBJ2-1, with a weak D call TRBD2 (6 bases). Trimming cost V 5 bases and J 6 bases, with 8 bases left between them. CDR1 SEHNR and CDR2 FQNEAQ come from the germline V gene (reference sequence). This CDR3 is 12 amino acids long. CDR3 residues: CASSGGLNEQFF. DNA for the CDR3: TGTGCCAGCAGCGGGGGACTCAATGAGCAGTTCTTC.

This CDR3 is CASSFPSLAGGDSYNEQFF. CDR3 coding DNA: TGTGCCAGCAGTTTCCCCTCACTAGCGGGAGGTGACTCCTACAATGAGCAGTTCTTC. This sequence joins TRBV28 and TRBJ2-1; 12 positions agree with TRBD2. The CDR3 is made up of 19 amino acids. Trimming removed 3 bases from V and 0 bases from J; junction bases left unmatched: 9. Germline values: CDR1 MDHEN, CDR2 SYDVKM.

V is TRBV7-9 and J is TRBJ2-7; 10 bases agree with TRBD1. The ends lost 4 bases at V and 4 bases at J; junction bases unmatched: 7. Germline V CDR1 and CDR2: SEHNR, FQNEAQ (reference sequence). The CDR3 runs to 15 residues. CDR3 sequence (DNA): TGTGCCAGCAGCTGGGGGGACAGGGGCGAATACGAGCAGTACTTC. It translates to CASSWGDRGEYEQYF.

CDR3 sequence: CASWTNPLNVLTF. The CDR3 DNA reads TGTGCCAGCTGGACGAACCCGCTAAACGTCCTGACTTTC. V and J are TRBV6-1 and TRBJ2-6; D is unclear. CDR1 is MNHNS, CDR2 SASEGT, per germline. The CDR3 covers 13 residues. The V and J ends lost 8 bases and 10 bases respectively, with 15 bases between them.

The rearrangement joins TRBV7-9 to TRBJ1-2; no clear D gene. Trimming pared 0 bases from V and 2 bases from J, leaving 7 bases between. The germline V gene encodes CDR1 SEHNR and CDR2 FQNEAQ (reference sequence). The CDR3 sequence is 14 residues long. The CDR3 loop reads CASSLAQINYGYTF. The CDR3 DNA reads TGTGCCAGCAGCTTAGCCCAGATAAACTATGGCTACACCTTC. The full variable domain, in which reference TRBV7-9 and TRBJ1-2 provide the parts outside the CDR3, is DTGVSQNPRHKITKRGQNVTFRCDPISEHNRLYWYRQTLGQGPEFLTYFQNEAQLEKSRLLSDRFSAERPKGSFSTLEIQRTEQGDSAMYLCASSLAQINYGYTFGSGTRLTVV.

The rearrangement links TRBV2 to TRBJ1-1; D uncertain. Trimming stripped 6 bases from V and 1 base from J, with 12 bases between. The CDR3 spans 14 residues. Germline CDR1 is SNHLY and CDR2 is FYNNEI. The CDR3 protein is CASRGTATNTEAFF. The CDR3 DNA sequence: TGTGCCAGCAGAGGAACAGCTACGAACACTGAAGCTTTCTTT.

The J gene is TRBJ1-1, the V gene TRBV4-1; 8 nucleotides match TRBD1. The CDR3 spans 15 residues. Germline CDR1 and CDR2: MGHRA and YSYEKL. Trimming removed 2 bases from V and 1 base from J; junction bases left unmatched: 3. The CDR3 loop is CASSQPGGANTEAFF. The CDR3, as DNA: TGCGCCAGCAGCCAACCAGGGGGCGCGAACACTGAAGCTTTCTTT.

The chain combines TRBV11-2 with TRBJ2-1; 8 bases match TRBD2. The germline gives CDR1 SGHAT, CDR2 FQNNGV. CDR3 length equals 16 residues. Germline trimming cut 4 bases from V and 4 bases from J; bases unmatched to any gene: 9. CDR3 DNA: TGTGCCAGCAGCTCGAAAGCGGGAGTGGGGTACAATGAGCAGTTCTTC. Amino acid sequence: CASSSKAGVGYNEQFF. Filled out from reference TRBV11-2 and TRBJ2-1, the complete variable domain reads EAGVAQSPRYKIIEKRQSVAFWCNPISGHATLYWYQQILGQGPKLLIQFQNNGVVDDSQLPKDRFSAERLKGVDSTLKIQPAKLEDSAVYLCASSSKAGVGYNEQFFGPGTRLTVL.

This clone was detected once. The V gene is TRBV29-1, the J gene TRBJ2-7; a possible D gene is TRBD2 (6 bases). Trimming took 4 bases from V and 0 from J, leaving 10 bases between them. CDR1 is SQVTM and CDR2 is ANQGSEA in the germline V gene. This CDR3 contains 13 residues. The CDR3 is CSVGSGTSYEQYF. DNA for the CDR3: TGCAGCGTTGGTAGCGGCACCTCCTACGAGCAGTACTTC.

V and J are TRBV14 and TRBJ1-5; no firm D call. The germline gives CDR1 SGHDN, CDR2 FVKESK. The CDR3 extends over 12 amino acids. Trimming left V 0 bases short and J 3 bases short, with 0 bases between. This CDR3 reads CASSQDNQPQHF. CDR3 in DNA: TGTGCCAGCAGCCAAGACAATCAGCCCCAGCATTTT.

The rearrangement links TRBV29-1 to TRBJ1-3; D not resolved. In germline, CDR1 is SQVTM, CDR2 ANQGSEA. V lost 5 bases, J lost 4 bases, and 9 bases lay in between. This CDR3 is 12 amino acids long. DNA of the CDR3: TGCAGCGTTTCGTTCGCCGGAAACACCATATATTTT. It is translated as CSVSFAGNTIYF.

The chain joins TRBV27 to TRBJ1-1; D gene uncertain. CDR3 length equals 12 residues. Germline-derived CDR1 and CDR2 are MNHEY and SMNVEV (reference sequence). The V end was cut by 11 bases, the J end by 0 bases, with 10 bases between. As DNA, the CDR3 is TGTGCCGCCGGCAGACTGAACACTGAAGCTTTCTTT. Translated: CAAGRLNTEAFF.

CDR3 nucleotides: TGTGCCAGCAGTTTCGGGACAGGGGAAGAGACCCAGTACTTC. Its translation is CASSFGTGEETQYF. The chain couples TRBV6-5 to TRBJ2-5; TRBD1 aligns across 10 bases. V shed 4 bases and J 3 bases; nucleotides not matched to a gene: 2. Germline V gene sequence: CDR1 MNHEY, CDR2 SVGAGI. CDR3 length: 14 residues.

The genes are TRBV7-9 and TRBJ2-5; D remains unclear. Trimming cost V 4 bases and J 5 bases, with 14 bases left between them. CDR3 length: 14 amino acids. CDR1 and CDR2 from the germline V gene are SEHNR and FQNEAQ (reference sequence). DNA for the CDR3: TGTGCCAGCAGCTCCCTACTTGGGAAGGAGACCCAGTACTTC. Amino acid sequence: CASSSLLGKETQYF.

The CDR3 DNA sequence: TGTGCCAGCAGCTATGACAGGAATTACTTCTATGGCTACACCTTC. Its translation is CASSYDRNYFYGYTF. The chain combines TRBV27 with TRBJ1-2; tentative D call: TRBD1 (6 bases). The CDR3 covers 15 residues. V was trimmed by 6 bases and J by 4 bases, leaving 18 bases between them. Germline V gene data show CDR1 as MNHEY and CDR2 as SMNVEV (reference sequence).

The chain links TRBV28 to TRBJ2-1, with D hard to call. V was clipped by 2 bases and J by 3 bases, with 5 bases between them. Germline CDR1 is MDHEN and CDR2 is SYDVKM. This CDR3 has 13 amino acids. CDR3 in DNA: TGTGCCAGCAGTTTAATCAACTACAATGAGCAGTTCTTC. It specifies CASSLINYNEQFF.

The rearrangement joins TRBV11-2 to TRBJ2-1, with D perhaps assigned TRBD1 or TRBD2 (5 bases each). This CDR3 is built from 14 residues. Trimming left V 5 bases short and J 5 bases short, with 13 bases between. The germline V gene has CDR1 SGHAT and CDR2 FQNNGV. The CDR3 sequence: CASSPGTPNNEQFF. CDR3 coding DNA: TGTGCCAGCAGCCCGGGGACGCCGAACAATGAGCAGTTCTTC. The full variable domain, its missing parts supplied by reference TRBV11-2 and TRBJ2-1, is EAGVAQSPRYKIIEKRQSVAFWCNPISGHATLYWYQQILGQGPKLLIQFQNNGVVDDSQLPKDRFSAERLKGVDSTLKIQPAKLEDSAVYLCASSPGTPNNEQFFGPGTRLTVL.

The chain is built from TRBV7-2 and TRBJ2-3, with D tentatively TRBD2 (5 bases). This CDR3 has 16 amino acids. Trimming removed 1 base at V and 0 bases at J, with 11 bases between. CDR1 SGHTA and CDR2 FQGNSA come from the germline V gene. CDR3 sequence: CASSLVVGASTDTQYF. In nucleotides, the CDR3 is TGTGCCAGCAGCTTAGTGGTGGGAGCAAGCACAGATACGCAGTATTTT.

The gene calls are TRBV4-3 and TRBJ2-7; 7 bases are shared with TRBD2. The CDR3 is made up of 15 amino acids. Germline V gene data show CDR1 as LGHNA and CDR2 as YSLEER. The V and J ends lost 0 bases and 0 bases, in that order; junction bases with no gene match: 2. As DNA, the CDR3 is TGCGCCAGCAGCCAAGAGGGCGGGAGCTCCTACGAGCAGTACTTC. Translated: CASSQEGGSSYEQYF.

This clone was seen once. The CDR3 DNA reads TGTGCCAGCACCCCACTTCAGAGCGGGACAGGACCAAACTATGGCTACACCTTC. Translation: CASTPLQSGTGPNYGYTF. This chain connects TRBV28 to TRBJ1-2, with TRBD1 matching 8 bases. This CDR3 contains 18 residues. Losses at the gene ends were 7 bases for V and 2 bases for J; bases not matched to a gene: 18. Germline V gene lookup returns CDR1 MDHEN and CDR2 SYDVKM.